The entry below describes one TCR beta chain. Recruited during active infection, patients (from Seattle) were subsequently followed longitudinally. Original analysis: Amplification with reference gene primers provided the estimates of nucleated cell counts. Method: immunoSEQ multiplex PCR; TCRdb's copy keeps in-frame clones and lacks some. V, J and clone size were drawn from that table, and D and trimming were deduced from the DNA. The sample carries 300,000 to 450,000 clones, more than 70% recorded once. The record originates from a study of blood T cell repertoires in COVID-19. Overall study: COVID-19 samples from acute and convalescent phases originated in the United States, Italy and Spain. PBMCs, B-cell-depleted T cells, or T cells were the source of the cDNA or gDNA that made up the material.

Germline V lookup: CDR1 SGDLS, CDR2 YYNGEE. Trimming pared 2 bases from V and 2 bases from J, leaving 4 bases between. The CDR3 has 12 amino acids. Sequences were obtained from peripheral blood. The receptor comes from a woman aged 60-75 years with COVID-19, enrolled during active disease. V usage is TRBV9 and J usage is TRBJ1-2; D is ambiguous. The CDR3 DNA reads as TGTGCCAGCAGCGTTCAGAACTATGGCTACACCTTC. Residues: CASSVQNYGYTF. The full variable domain, completed using reference TRBV9 and TRBJ1-2, is DSGVTQTPKHLITATGQRVTLRCSPRSGDLSVYWYQQSLDQGLQFLIQYYNGEERAKGNILERFSAQQFPDLHSELNLSSLELGDSALYFCASSVQNYGYTFGSGTRLTVV.